In its sample, the clone carrying this T cell receptor beta chain was seen many times. The antigen is unknown. The germline CDR1 and CDR2 sequences are SGHRS and YFSETQ. The V and J ends lost 4 bases and 0 bases respectively, with 16 bases between them. The CDR3 has 17 residues. This entry belongs to a study of CD8 T cells in ankylosing spondylitis. Using its own MiXCR run on the 5' RACE reads, TCRdb lists one record per CDR3 protein. The data hold 250,000 to 400,000 distinct CDR3 sequences, with 11% observed a single time. Study outcomes and limitations: Clones that were linked to disease were CD8+ and were relatively rare in peripheral blood.

The clonotype was recovered from a female donor with ankylosing spondylitis or in good health (not recorded which). The sample was blood, either unsorted or a sorted T cell fraction (not recorded which). V and J are TRBV5-1 and TRBJ1-4; D might be TRBD1 (6 bases). CDR3 sequence: CASSPGGGRPTNEKLFF. In nucleotides, the CDR3 is TGCGCCAGCAGCCCTGGGGGCGGGAGGCCAACTAATGAAAAACTGTTTTTT.